This is a list of T cell receptor beta chains from one sample in a study of CD8 T cells in Susac syndrome. MiXCR, applied by TCRdb to the immunoSEQ multiplex PCR reads, yields one record per CDR3 protein. Of around 170,000 distinct CDR3 sequences in the sample, roughly 94% were seen once. The sample comprised CD8+ T cells from PBMCs. These receptors were obtained from a human donor with Susac syndrome. CDR3s include the opening cysteine and the closing phenylalanine or tryptophan. Each record gives: J gene, V gene, D gene, CDR3 protein, CDR3 DNA. The D gene is left open where the match is weak.

>TRBJ2-7|TRBV2|NA
CASSSGKSLDEQYF
TGTGCCAGCAGTTCAGGGAAGTCTCTCGACGAGCAGTACTTC
>TRBJ2-5|TRBV28|NA
CASSFHLGGSETQYF
TGTGCCAGCAGTTTCCACCTGGGGGGTTCGGAGACCCAGTACTTC
>TRBJ2-7|TRBV4-1|TRBD1
CASSLGTGGTYEQYF
TGCGCCAGCAGCCTCGGGACAGGGGGAACCTACGAGCAGTACTTC
>TRBJ2-5|TRBV4-1|NA
CASSHPITGYGRKTQYF
TGCGCCAGCAGCCACCCAATAACAGGGTATGGCCGAAAGACCCAGTACTTC
>TRBJ1-1|TRBV2|NA
CASSEGVQNTEAFF
TGTGCCAGCAGTGAGGGCGTGCAGAACACTGAAGCTTTCTTT
>TRBJ2-7|TRBV28|NA
CATYYEQYF
TGTGCCACCTATTACGAGCAGTACTTC
>TRBJ2-7|TRBV7-9|NA
CASSQQTVDGSYEQYF
TGTGCCAGCAGCCAGCAGACAGTCGATGGCTCCTACGAGCAGTACTTC
>TRBJ1-6|TRBV20-1|NA
CSARERGSYNSPLHF
TGCAGTGCTAGAGAGCGGGGGTCCTATAATTCACCCCTCCACTTT
>TRBJ1-1|TRBV20-1|TRBD1
CSARGPGTGGGETEAFF
TGCAGTGCTAGGGGACCCGGGACAGGGGGCGGGGAGACTGAAGCTTTCTTT
>TRBJ2-3|TRBV19|TRBD2
CASSMGTSGGTDTQYF
TGTGCCAGTAGTATGGGGACTAGCGGGGGAACAGATACGCAGTATTTT
>TRBJ2-2|TRBV24-1|NA
CATQLGDTGELFF
TGTGCCACTCAACTAGGGGACACCGGGGAGCTGTTTTTT
>TRBJ2-7|TRBV6-5|NA
CASSYSIPSYEQYF
TGTGCCAGCAGTTACTCGATCCCCTCCTACGAGCAGTACTTC
>TRBJ1-1|TRBV30|TRBD1
CAWSSIQGENTEAFF
TGTGCCTGGAGTTCGATACAGGGGGAAAACACTGAAGCTTTCTTT